The 5 T cell receptor beta chains presented below share a single source sample, sequenced in a study of beta chain features in type 1 diabetes. Study-wide findings and caveats: In all four CD4+ subsets, TCRB CDR3 length was significantly, moderately reduced in type 1 diabetes.

These TCRs are of unknown antigen specificity. Expressed TCRB transcripts were sequenced after all isolated RNA was converted to cDNA. Clones were read by immunoSEQ multiplex PCR, and TCRdb kept only the in-frame ones, dropping some. The profile covers 25,000 to 30,000 clones, with 55% to 60% appearing a single time and under 1.5% taken by the ten largest. Material: Tregs from blood. Receptors were obtained from a woman aged 18-30 years with type 1 diabetes.

The chain employs TRBV5-1 and TRBJ2-3; D gene unclear. The V end was cut by 2 bases, the J end by 0 bases, with 7 bases between. This CDR3 spans 14 amino acids. CDR1 and CDR2 (germline): SGHRS, YFSETQ. Here the CDR3 reads CASSLSTSTDTQYF. DNA of the CDR3: TGCGCCAGCAGCTTATCGACTAGCACAGATACGCAGTATTTT.

The CDR3 DNA reads TGTGCCAGCAGTTCCCCGACAGGAAGCACAGATACGCAGTATTTT. Its protein product is CASSSPTGSTDTQYF. The rearrangement links TRBV28 to TRBJ2-3; the D gene is possibly TRBD1 (6 bases). The CDR3 is 15 residues long. Germline values: CDR1 MDHEN, CDR2 SYDVKM. The germline V and J ends were trimmed by 4 bases and 0 bases, with 11 bases remaining between them.

The chain carries TRBV28 and TRBJ1-6, with 10 bases identical to TRBD1. V was clipped by 6 bases and J by 5 bases; unmatched bases: 10. The CDR3 is 17 amino acids. Germline V gene sequence: CDR1 MDHEN, CDR2 SYDVKM. In DNA, the CDR3 is TGTGCCAGCAGCTCCCAGGCCGGGACAGGGGATAATTCACCCCTCCACTTT. Protein sequence: CASSSQAGTGDNSPLHF. Complete variable domain (other parts from reference TRBV28 and TRBJ1-6): DVKVTQSSRYLVKRTGEKVFLECVQDMDHENMFWYRQDPGLGLRLIYFSYDVKMKEKGDIPEGYSVSREKKERFSLILESASTNQTSMYLCASSSQAGTGDNSPLHFGNGTRLTVT.

The chain combines TRBV20-1 with TRBJ2-3; D is undetermined. The CDR3 totals 11 residues. The germline V gene has CDR1 DFQATT and CDR2 SNEGSKA (reference sequence). V was cut by 2 bases and J by 4 bases, with 4 bases left in between. The CDR3, as DNA: TGCAGTGCTAGACTAGCAGATACGCAGTATTTT. Translated: CSARLADTQYF.

This rearrangement joins TRBV5-1 to TRBJ2-5, with 9 bases fitting TRBD1. This CDR3 contains 15 residues. CDR1 and CDR2 (germline): SGHRS, YFSETQ. V lost 4 bases, J lost 5 bases, and 9 bases stayed unmatched. The CDR3 DNA sequence: TGCGCCAGCAGCCCGCGACAGGGGGTGTGGGAGACCCAGTACTTC. Encoded protein: CASSPRQGVWETQYF.